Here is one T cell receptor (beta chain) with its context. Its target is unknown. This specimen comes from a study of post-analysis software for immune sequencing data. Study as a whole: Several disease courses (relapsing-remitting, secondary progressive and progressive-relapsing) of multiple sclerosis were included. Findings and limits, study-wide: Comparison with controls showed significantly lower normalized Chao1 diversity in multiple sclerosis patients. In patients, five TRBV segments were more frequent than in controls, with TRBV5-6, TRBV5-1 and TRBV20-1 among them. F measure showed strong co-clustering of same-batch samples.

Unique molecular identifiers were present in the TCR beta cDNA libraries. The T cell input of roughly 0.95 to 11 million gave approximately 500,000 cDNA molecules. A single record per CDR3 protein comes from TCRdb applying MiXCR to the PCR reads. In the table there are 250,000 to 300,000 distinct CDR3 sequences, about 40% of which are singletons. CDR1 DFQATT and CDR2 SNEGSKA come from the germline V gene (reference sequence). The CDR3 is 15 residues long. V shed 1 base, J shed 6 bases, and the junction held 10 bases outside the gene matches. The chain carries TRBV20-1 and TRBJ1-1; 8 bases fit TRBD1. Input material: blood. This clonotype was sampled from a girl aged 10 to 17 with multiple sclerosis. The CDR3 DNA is TGCAGTGCTAGAGCCCGGACAGGGTGGGAGGCTGAAGCTTTCTTT. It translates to CSARARTGWEAEAFF.